Listed here are 24 T cell receptor beta chains from one sample, sequenced in a study of cytomegalovirus exposure and HLA in healthy donors. Researchers ran the PCR with 60 Vbeta and 13 Jbeta primers. Data came from immunoSEQ multiplex PCR; TCRdb stores just in-frame clones and leaves some out. This table has 100,000 to 150,000 clones, roughly 88% appearing once. The sequencing sample was made of PBMCs. The receptors here all came from a man aged 45-65 years in good health and CMV-seronegative.

This clone appeared a single time. The chain carries TRBV5-1 and TRBJ1-6; D uncertain. Trimming removed 0 bases at V and 8 bases at J, with 12 bases between. Germline CDR1 is SGHRS and CDR2 is YFSETQ. The CDR3 extends over 15 amino acids. CDR3 sequence (DNA): TGCGCCAGCAGCTTGGCCCTGAGGGCGTATTCACCCCTCCACTTT. Translated: CASSLALRAYSPLHF.

The gene calls are TRBV11-1 and TRBJ2-1, with TRBD1 matching 8 bases. Losses at the gene ends were 6 bases for V and 9 bases for J; bases not matched to a gene: 4. Germline CDR1 is SGHAT and CDR2 is FQDESV (reference sequence). This CDR3 has 12 amino acids. Here the CDR3 DNA reads TGTGCCAGCAGTTTTACAGGGGGTGAGCAGTTCTTC. It codes for CASSFTGGEQFF.

The chain uses TRBV7-8 and TRBJ2-7; a weak D match, TRBD2 (6 bases). The CDR3 runs to 17 residues. Germline V gene data show CDR1 as SGHVS and CDR2 as FQNEAQ. The ends were cut back, 5 bases at V and 5 bases at J, with 25 bases in the middle. CDR3 loop: CASSQIRGPATGDEQYF. The CDR3 nucleotides read TGTGCCAGCAGCCAAATCCGTGGGCCGGCGACGGGGGACGAGCAGTACTTC.

The chain carries TRBV6-1 and TRBJ2-1; TRBD1 is a possible D gene (6 bases). The ends were cut back, 7 bases at V and 6 bases at J, with 13 bases in the middle. The length of the CDR3 is 13 residues. CDR1 MNHNS and CDR2 SASEGT come from the germline V gene. In nucleotides, the CDR3 is TGTGCCAGCATCATGGACAGATCCAATGAGCAGTTCTTC. This sequence encodes CASIMDRSNEQFF.

The chain recombines TRBV6-5 with TRBJ2-7, with D tentatively TRBD1 (5 bases). V lost 4 bases and J lost 5, with 12 bases in between. Germline CDR1 and CDR2: MNHEY and SVGAGI. The CDR3 contains 13 residues. This CDR3 reads CASSSLRQNEQYF. As DNA, the CDR3 is TGTGCCAGCAGTTCCTTGCGACAGAACGAGCAGTACTTC.

The CDR3, as DNA: TGCGCCAGCAGCCAAGTTTTGGGGATTCTTCCGGGACAGGACGTTCACACTGAAGCTTTCTTT. Amino acids: CASSQVLGILPGQDVHTEAFF. The chain couples TRBV4-3 to TRBJ1-1; TRBD1 agrees at 8 bases. From germline, CDR1 is LGHNA and CDR2 YSLEER. The CDR3 spans 21 residues. V lost 1 base and J lost 3; bases outside the gene matches: 22.

The V and J genes are TRBV27 and TRBJ1-6; D call uncertain. Trimming shortened V by 3 bases and J by 7 bases, and 13 bases separated the two germline ends. The CDR3 has 15 amino acids. The germline V gene has CDR1 MNHEY and CDR2 SMNVEV (reference sequence). The CDR3 DNA sequence: TGTGCCAGCAGTTTCCGGATATTGGAGAATTCACCCCTCCACTTT. The encoded protein is CASSFRILENSPLHF.

V gene TRBV7-6 combines with J gene TRBJ2-5; D not resolved. V shed 6 bases and J shed 2 bases, with 16 bases lying between them. This CDR3 comprises 15 residues. Germline lookup yields CDR1 SGHVS and CDR2 FNYEAQ. The CDR3 DNA reads TGTGCCAGCAGGCGTTCGTTACTCTTGCAAGAGACCCAGTACTTC. Translation gives CASRRSLLLQETQYF.

In the case of this clone: A read error may account for a junction end that differs from germline. As DNA, the CDR3 is TGCAGCGTTGAAGAGGTGGACAAAAACAATCAGTACTTC. It translates to CSVEEVDKNNQYF. The chain recombines TRBV29-1 with TRBJ2-4, with D possibly being TRBD1 (5 bases). Germline-derived CDR1 and CDR2 are SQVTM and ANQGSEA. The CDR3 has 13 residues.

V usage is TRBV5-1 and J usage is TRBJ1-1; 8 bases agree with TRBD1. This CDR3 comprises 14 residues. Germline loops: CDR1 SGHRS, CDR2 YFSETQ. V lost 0 bases and J lost 6; bases outside the gene matches: 4. The CDR3 spells CASSLGQGFPEAFF. The CDR3 DNA follows: TGCGCCAGCAGCTTGGGACAGGGGTTCCCTGAAGCTTTCTTT.

This chain joins TRBV7-2 and TRBJ1-3, with 7 bases matching TRBD1. V shed 5 bases, J shed 4 bases, and the junction held 8 bases outside the gene matches. Germline values: CDR1 SGHTA, CDR2 FQGNSA. The CDR3 runs to 15 residues. CDR3 sequence reads: CASSPGTAPGNTIYF. The CDR3 bases are TGTGCCAGCAGCCCTGGGACAGCACCAGGAAACACCATATATTTT.

The chain is built from TRBV2 and TRBJ1-5; D remains ambiguous. This CDR3 spans 15 amino acids. Germline values: CDR1 SNHLY, CDR2 FYNNEI. V was clipped by 7 bases and J by 0 bases, with 13 bases between them. CDR3 in DNA: TGTGCCAGCACCGAGAATACTTATAGCAATCAGCCCCAGCATTTT. Encoded protein: CASTENTYSNQPQHF.

The sample holds one count of this clone. CDR3: CASSLVAGRNQPQHF. The CDR3 DNA follows: TGCGCCAGCAGCTTGGTGGCAGGGAGGAATCAGCCCCAGCATTTT. The chain carries TRBV5-1 and TRBJ1-5; weak D call: TRBD1 (5 bases). CDR1 is SGHRS, CDR2 YFSETQ, per germline. V lost 0 bases, J lost 4 bases, and 11 bases lay in between. The CDR3 is 15 amino acids.

This clone was recorded a few times. V usage is TRBV5-1 and J usage is TRBJ1-4, with 9 bases aligning to TRBD1. The CDR3 is 17 amino acids. The germline V gene encodes CDR1 SGHRS and CDR2 YFSETQ. The junction had 10 bases not matched to a gene; V was cut back by 0 bases and J by 7 bases. CDR3 sequence (DNA): TGCGCCAGCAGCTTGGTTTTGCCGGGACAGGGAGGTGAAAAACTGTTTTTT. It codes for CASSLVLPGQGGEKLFF.

Note on this clone: Relative to the germline gene, one junction end is altered; a read error may explain this. V usage is TRBV27 and J usage is TRBJ2-1; 11 nucleotides line up with TRBD2. Germline V CDR1 and CDR2: MNHEY, SMNVEV (reference sequence). The length of the CDR3 is 15 residues. This chain's CDR3 is CASSLSTSGENEQFF. CDR3 nucleotides: TGTGCCAGCAGTCTATCGACTAGCGGGGAAAATGAGCAGTTCTTC.

V and J are TRBV5-4 and TRBJ2-7, with D perhaps TRBD1 (6 bases). Germline V CDR1 and CDR2: SGHNT, YYREEE (reference sequence). This CDR3 is 14 amino acids long. Deletions cut 7 bases from V and 0 bases from J, with 14 bases between. CDR3 nucleotide sequence: TGTGCCAGCTCCCGAGGGGGTTTCTCCTACGAGCAGTACTTC. Its protein product is CASSRGGFSYEQYF.

The rearrangement joins TRBV27 to TRBJ2-2; D gene uncertain. The CDR3 has 16 residues. In germline, CDR1 is MNHEY, CDR2 SMNVEV (reference sequence). V was cut by 1 base and J by 0 bases, with 9 bases left in between. The CDR3 is CASSLLVAANTGELFF. In nucleotides, the CDR3 is TGTGCCAGCAGTTTATTAGTTGCGGCGAACACCGGGGAGCTGTTTTTT.

This chain uses TRBV18 with TRBJ1-1; 7 bases align to TRBD1. After removal of 4 bases from V and 1 base from J, the junction contained 6 bases not matched to a gene. The germline V gene has CDR1 KGHSH and CDR2 LQKENI. This CDR3 is 15 amino acids long. CDR3 coding DNA: TGTGCCAGCTCACTATTCAGGGGGGCGAACACTGAAGCTTTCTTT. It encodes CASSLFRGANTEAFF.

The V gene is TRBV7-9, the J gene TRBJ2-4, with D possibly TRBD2 on 7 matching bases. Germline CDR1 and CDR2: SEHNR and FQNEAQ (reference sequence). This CDR3 is built from 15 residues. Trimming stripped 5 bases from V and 7 bases from J, with 18 bases between. CDR3 DNA sequence: TGTGCCAGCAGCCCTACCGGGGGGCCCGGGAACATTCAGTACTTC. This gives the protein CASSPTGGPGNIQYF.

This clone was seen a few times. The chain employs TRBV7-9 and TRBJ2-5; maybe TRBD1 (5 bases). In germline, CDR1 is SEHNR, CDR2 FQNEAQ (reference sequence). Trimming pared 8 bases from V and 3 bases from J, leaving 13 bases between. The CDR3 covers 13 residues. Here the CDR3 DNA reads TGTGCCAGCCGTCGACAGTCTAAAGAGACCCAGTACTTC. It yields the protein CASRRQSKETQYF.

The chain combines TRBV11-1 with TRBJ2-6, with 7 nucleotides matching TRBD1. Germline loops: CDR1 SGHAT, CDR2 FQDESV (reference sequence). This CDR3 is built from 15 residues. The ends lost 6 bases at V and 2 bases at J; junction bases unmatched: 4. The CDR3 protein is CASRARGTGANVLTF. CDR3 nucleotides: TGTGCCAGCAGAGCCAGGGGGACTGGGGCCAACGTCCTGACTTTC.

The J gene is TRBJ1-5, the V gene TRBV7-2; D remains ambiguous. This CDR3 spans 15 amino acids. Germline CDR1 is SGHTA and CDR2 is FQGNSA. Trimming took off 1 base at V and 3 bases at J, with 10 bases between the two ends. The CDR3 nucleotides read TGTGCCAGCAGCTTAGGCCCCCCACACAATCAGCCCCAGCATTTT. Protein: CASSLGPPHNQPQHF.

V and J are TRBV7-9 and TRBJ1-1; D is perhaps TRBD1 (6 bases). V lost 5 bases, J lost 0 bases, and 13 bases lay in between. Germline V gene data show CDR1 as SEHNR and CDR2 as FQNEAQ (reference sequence). This CDR3 spans 15 amino acids. The CDR3 protein is CASSLGQTMNTEAFF. DNA of the CDR3: TGTGCCAGCAGCCTCGGACAGACAATGAACACTGAAGCTTTCTTT.

The chain uses TRBV4-1 and TRBJ1-2; no firm D call. Trimming took off 5 bases at V and 8 bases at J, with 18 bases between the two ends. There are 14 residues in the CDR3. Looked up from germline, CDR1 is MGHRA and CDR2 is YSYEKL. CDR3 amino acids: CASSSTDGSGGYTF. In DNA form, the CDR3 reads TGCGCCAGCAGCTCCACGGACGGCTCGGGGGGCTACACCTTC.